This T cell receptor beta chain was documented in a study of identical twins. Study-wide findings and caveats: For cord blood, abundant beta clonotypes had fewer insertions, unlike memory repertoires, which showed none. A cross-sectional statistical analysis, not follow-up of the same donors, supported the conclusions.

This clonotype has ten or more counts. The target antigen is unknown. CDR3 length: 15 residues. The V end lost 0 bases, the J end lost 3 bases, and 11 bases lay between the germline ends. Germline loops: CDR1 LGHDT, CDR2 YNNKEL (reference sequence). One entry per CDR3 protein, called by TCRdb with MiXCR from the 5' RACE reads. The sample consists of 700,000 or so distinct CDR3 sequences, around 8.3% of them appearing once. This same sample was also taken into another study, of yellow fever vaccine responses in identical twins. This second study notes: Reports say the vaccine T cell response in twins looked partly convergent and partly personalized.

This chain joins TRBV3-1 and TRBJ2-5, with D unresolved. The material sequenced was PBMCs. This receptor was obtained from a woman younger than 35 in good health. This chain's CDR3 is CASSQDPAGEETQYF. CDR3 DNA sequence: TGTGCCAGCAGCCAAGACCCAGCAGGAGAAGAGACCCAGTACTTC.